These T cell receptor beta chains were read from a single sample in a study of blood T cell repertoires in COVID-19. Clones were sequenced by immunoSEQ multiplex PCR, and TCRdb holds only the in-frame ones, with some missing. Among approximately 41,000 clones listed, around 82% were seen once. Sequencing was done on a sample of peripheral blood. These receptor sequences come from a man aged 35 to 55 with active or convalescent COVID-19. The CDR3 runs from the conserved cysteine through the conserved F or W. A D gene is named only where the DNA matches it firmly. Clone size is given for some rows only: seen once, a few or many times, or a class if the clone is expanded.

CDR3aa,CDR3nt,j_gene,abundance,len,d_gene,v_gene
CAWSVRAGIGGYTF,TGTGCCTGGAGTGTAAGGGCAGGGATAGGGGGCTACACCTTC,TRBJ1-2,NA,14,NA,TRBV30
CASRSTGALNTEAFF,TGTGCCAGCAGGAGCACAGGGGCCCTTAACACTGAAGCTTTCTTT,TRBJ1-1,few,15,TRBD1,TRBV6-4
CASRLAGEGDTQYF,TGCGCCAGTCGACTAGCGGGAGAAGGAGATACGCAGTATTTT,TRBJ2-3,once,14,TRBD2,TRBV10-1
CAWSVDRGPGVFF,TGTGCCTGGAGTGTGGACAGGGGGCCTGGGGTGTTTTTT,TRBJ1-4,NA,13,TRBD1,TRBV30
CASSLAGASPGEQYF,TGTGCCAGCAGCCTCGCGGGAGCCTCCCCGGGGGAGCAGTACTTC,TRBJ2-7,NA,15,TRBD2,TRBV6-5
CASSQDLPLQGAGNEQFF,TGTGCCAGCAGCCAAGATCTCCCCCTTCAGGGGGCAGGCAATGAGCAGTTCTTC,TRBJ2-1,NA,18,TRBD1,TRBV4-2
CASTWRGADTEAFF,TGCGCCAGCACTTGGCGGGGGGCCGACACTGAAGCTTTCTTT,TRBJ1-1,NA,14,NA,TRBV5-1
CASSPGPLGLSEPNSPLHF,TGCGCCAGCAGCCCAGGACCCCTGGGGCTTTCGGAACCTAATTCACCCCTCCACTTT,TRBJ1-6,NA,19,NA,TRBV4-1
CASSLRGDTGELFF,TGTGCCAGCAGTTTACGGGGGGACACCGGGGAGCTGTTTTTT,TRBJ2-2,NA,14,TRBD2,TRBV28
CASSKQAYYGYTF,TGTGCCAGCAGTAAACAGGCTTACTATGGCTACACCTTC,TRBJ1-2,NA,13,NA,TRBV27
CASTPVTIPSTDTQYF,TGTGCCAGTACTCCGGTGACAATCCCTAGCACAGATACGCAGTATTTT,TRBJ2-3,NA,16,NA,TRBV5-8